The subject of this entry is one T cell receptor (beta chain). This specimen comes from a study of CD8 T cells in Susac syndrome. Study information: Clinical remission applied to eight sequenced Susac syndrome patients, and five or six had active disease.

TCR beta was sequenced from blood CD8+ and CD4+ T cells. This CDR3 region has 14 residues. Germline lookup yields CDR1 SGHRS and CDR2 YFSETQ. Trimming removed 7 bases at V and 2 bases at J, with 16 bases between. Reverse transcription of roughly 0.45 to 1 ug RNA was performed with random hexamers. TCR beta CDR3 was amplified by immunoSEQ covering 54 Vbeta and 13 Jbeta. TCRdb called the immunoSEQ multiplex PCR reads again in MiXCR, with one record for every CDR3 protein. The data hold 150,000 or so distinct CDR3 sequences, with 95% observed a single time. The sample consisted of CD4+ T cells from PBMCs. The V and J genes are TRBV5-1 and TRBJ2-7, with D tentatively TRBD1 (5 bases). The sequence was obtained from a human donor with Susac syndrome. CDR3 residues: CASQGLGNTYEQYF. The CDR3 nucleotides are TGCGCCAGCCAGGGATTGGGGAATACCTACGAGCAGTACTTC.